This T cell receptor (beta chain) was retrieved from a study of cytomegalovirus exposure and HLA in healthy donors (dated by TCRdb to about 2017). With respect to the entire study: An earlier analysis of approximately 550 of the donors reported roughly 300 Gb of sequence data and 117 million unique TCR beta sequences from 150 million to 200 million T cells. Across approximately 400 genotyped donors of the cohort, an average of about 240,000 unique TCR beta nucleotide sequences per donor were sequenced, and around 20% of those sequences were non-productive. The number of typed donors differed by locus: about 620-640 for A, B, C, DRB1 and DQB1; 522 for DQA1; 606 for DPA1; and roughly 470 for DPB1. Genome-wide SNP genotypes for about 55% of the roughly 670 donors were used in a later genetic analysis, which treated that subset as a discovery cohort. Every repertoire in the discovery cohort had been generated on one and the same sequencing platform. The later analysis used no new phenotypic data to find candidate immune exposures, relying instead on TCR beta sequences and their occurrence across donors. The study was designed to test whether signatures of past pathogen exposure could be identified by cataloging public T cell receptors. Donor age, sex, ethnicity and CMV serostatus were collected together with the repertoire data. A later analysis re-analyzed previously published TCR beta repertoires from 650 to 800 donors and added high-resolution HLA genotyping to study TCR occurrence patterns. In an earlier analysis of 587 of the donors, high-throughput TCR beta sequencing was used to judge whether each TCR beta V gene segment behaved as functional or pseudogenic. Of the 398 genotyped donors, 65% to 90% fell in the genetic ancestry cluster associated with self-reported Caucasian donors. Using immunosequencing, the study profiled T cell repertoires from about 620 subjects and related those repertoires to cytomegalovirus serostatus. Four or five DR-DQ haplotypes were handled as single units for association and clustering, since linkage in the cohort was strong. An early release that covered fewer than 750 HLA-typed donors contained around 300 gigabases of sequencing data and about 84 million unique TCR sequences. High-throughput TCR immunosequencing, statistical association of individual TCRs with disease status, and machine learning were combined to predict cytomegalovirus infection status. Both class I and class II loci were covered by HLA typing, at four-digit resolution. Besides the first cohort of approximately 710 subjects, a separate validation cohort made up of roughly 120 different subjects was used.

Findings and caveats that apply to the study as a whole: According to a later analysis, parvovirus B19, influenza, CMV and Epstein-Barr virus appeared linked to several top co-occurrence clusters. In a later analysis, HLA-associated TCR beta chains showed more clonal expansion and lower generation probabilities than non-associated chains that were equally common. For the cohort, immune exposure information was limited to CMV serostatus. Linkage disequilibrium might explain the correlated functional status among segregating V segments, but an unknown experimental factor could not be excluded. In a later analysis, TCR association rates were found to vary across HLA loci, with the most associated TCRs seen for DRB1 alleles and the fewest for HLA-C alleles. Because counts were too low, about 17 rarely observed V segments, including chromosome 9 orphons, were excluded from the earlier analysis of 500 to 700 of the donors. According to the authors, the approach could potentially be generalized to other disease states and immunological phenotypes. Most TCR sequences were seen in very few donors, while some public TCRs were found in many individuals. A later genetic analysis associated a missense DCLRE1C variant with V-gene and J-gene trimming of TCR beta chains, and an independent cohort replicated the association. The sequencing pipeline was judged likely to have produced a cluster of highly shared sequence variants as a technical artifact. Specific HLA alleles were associated with over 15,000 TCR beta sequences at a false discovery rate of 0.05 in a later analysis. In vitro tests confirmed that three of the cytomegalovirus-associated TCR beta chains recognize cytomegalovirus antigens. Broadly in line with IMGT annotations, most TCR beta V segments showed up in productive rearrangements about 87% or about 30% of the time in an earlier analysis of 587 of the donors. A total of 150 to 200 TCR beta chains were listed by the study as associated with cytomegalovirus. Only TCR beta chains were sequenced in this cohort, and the absence of alpha or paired-chain data limited detectable features. Because HLA typing was missing for some donors at each locus, association tests included only the typed subset. Compared with the roughly 700-donor mean, donors in an Asian-associated ancestry cluster had fewer N-insertions in productive TCRs, according to a later genetic analysis. When HLA alleles, especially DR and DQ, strongly co-occurred, attributing TCR associations to individual alleles was difficult. In both the original and validation cohorts, the classifier was reported to diagnose cytomegalovirus status with high specificity and sensitivity. Roughly uniform sequencing depth across donors was assumed in presence/absence analyses, although this assumption may not hold. A further reported finding was that TCR beta sequences accurately predicted the HLA-A and HLA-B alleles for most subjects in the first cohort. In a later analysis, most CMV-associated TCR beta chains were found to appear HLA-restricted, with HLA associations seemingly driven largely by CMV exposure.

About this clone: The target of this receptor is not known. Base qualities are not at hand, and no much larger clone is one base apart.

Library method: the immunoSEQ multiplex PCR assay. A mixture of 60 forward primers for TCR Vbeta segments and 13 reverse primers for TCR Jbeta segments was used in the multiplex PCR. A multiplex PCR assay on genomic DNA amplified the CDR3 region of rearranged TCR beta genes. The amplified TCR beta libraries were sequenced on the Illumina HiSeq System as 87-base-pair reads. In the original analysis: In a later analysis, some 80 million unique TCR beta chains were counted across the roughly 700 repertoires, and roughly 10 million of these chains were shared by at least two donors. To remove PCR and sequencing errors, raw reads were error-corrected and collapsed into unique sequences using a nearest-neighbor algorithm that merged closely related sequences. CDR3 sequences were aligned to IMGT reference sequences to assign V, D and J gene segments. For a sequence to be retained, a match of at least six nucleotides was required to both a V gene segment and a J gene segment. Rearrangements were called productive when the CDR3 lacked stop codons and stayed in frame with V and J; all others were non-productive. CDR3 was defined according to IMGT convention as the region running from the second conserved V-encoded cysteine to the conserved J-encoded phenylalanine. Sequences without an unambiguous match to a single V gene segment were excluded from the earlier analysis of over 500 of the donors. In an earlier analysis of almost 600 of the donors, a V segment was called functional when productive rearrangements were above 56.7%, and segregating when the standard deviation between donors exceeded 5%. A statistical classification framework was built for diagnosing cytomegalovirus status from the catalog of TCR beta chain sequences. In a later analysis, TCR nucleotide sequences were compared against IMGT/GENE-DB human TR gene sequences so that V and J genes could be assigned. Using the TCRdist pipeline, a later analysis assigned CDR3 sequences along with most-parsimonious VDJ recombination scenarios. In a later analysis, every TCR beta chain was defined by the combination of its CDR3 amino acid sequence and its V-gene family, and reads without a unique V-gene family were dropped. As a way to deal with suspected cross-contamination and a sequencing artifact, a later analysis dropped more than 500 nucleotide sequences that were highly shared and had low generation probability. A later analysis calculated a clonal expansion index for each public chain from normalized within-repertoire ranks of inferred template counts. In a later analysis, generation probabilities were computed with a VDJ recombination model fitted to out-of-frame rearrangements, and the resulting probabilities were checked against IGoR. A later analysis scored TCR-TCR, TCR-HLA and TCR-CMV co-occurrence with hypergeometric tests, applying a repertoire-size bias correction to TCR pairs. A later analysis estimated false discovery rates by permuting HLA or CMV assignments 20 times. A later analysis grouped co-occurring TCRs with DBSCAN, adding TCRdist sequence similarity when clustering within HLA-allele-positive subsets. For co-occurrence clustering, repertoires with fewer than 30,000 or more than 120,000 public chains were excluded, along with roughly five repertoires with anomalous nucleotide sharing. TCRdb retrieved this table from immuneACCESS and kept in-frame rearrangements only. Not all clones are present; in checked studies, unresolved V genes account for under half, and no reason is known for the remainder. From that table come the V and J calls and clone size; the DNA was used to work out D and trimming. For this sample there are 85,000 to 95,000 clones; about 63% appear just once. Of the sample, under 8% is held by the ten largest clones.

In total, approximately 610 healthy bone marrow donors made up the cohort. At the time of sampling, all cohort members were nominally healthy, though unrecorded immune exposures were likely present. The donor tested CMV seronegative, placing the donor among the 350 to 400 seronegative members of the cohort. A peripheral blood sample was collected from each donor, and TCR beta sequencing was performed on peripheral blood mononuclear cells. The Qiagen DNeasy Blood Extraction Kit was used to extract genomic DNA from the blood cell samples. Sequencing was performed on PBMCs. The sequence was collected from a woman aged 25 to 39 in good health and CMV-seronegative.

The DNA sequence is TGTGCCAGCAGCCCAGCGGGACGGAGGTACGAGCAGTACTTC. Its product reads: CASSPAGRRYEQYF. The chain is encoded by TRBV7-2 joined to TRBJ2-7; the central 7 bases match TRBD2. From the cysteine up to the phenylalanine, the CDR3 has a length of 14 residues. The entry retains the CDR3 DNA only, 42 bases that are in frame from base 1. Based on the germline V gene, the CDR1 and CDR2 sequences are SGHTA and FQGNSA. Trimming removed 5 bases from V and 4 bases from J; the gene matches leave 8 bases unexplained.